The TCR beta chain described here comes from a study of shared clonotypes between healthy human individuals (dated by TCRdb to 2018 to 2020). As for the study more broadly: The cohort included a few men and a couple of women between 18 and 49 years of age. For each donor, CD4 naive and CD4 memory were each run on three plates, CD8 naive on two plates, and CD8 memory on one plate. The study deeply sequenced blood TCR repertoires of about five healthy adults to estimate repertoire size and the extent of clonotype sharing between individuals. Different laboratories and diverse techniques were used to prepare libraries and sequence TCR repertoires, to increase sequencing depth and limit assay-specific biases. Between about 0.8 and 9 billion PBMCs per donor were obtained by leukapheresis. Findings and caveats that apply to the study as a whole: Because the study included a small number of donors, the genetic and exposure-history diversity represented was limited. Rarefaction of sorted-subset datasets indicated incomplete sequencing despite the large sequencing depth. Compared with non-shared clonotypes, the clonotypes found in all four sorted-subset donors had higher generation probabilities. About 4.5% of naive CD4, 3% to 4% of naive CD8, roughly 2.4% of memory CD4, and around 0.42% of memory CD8 clonotypes were shared across a few donors. Naive subsets generally had larger estimated clonotype richness than memory subsets did. Sampling was restricted to blood, and TCR repertoires in tissues likely differ from the TCR repertoires found in blood. Based on pairwise subsampling, the degree of clonotype sharing among donors was expected to be affected by sequencing depth.

Using the deep immunoSEQ assay, TCR CDR3 regions were amplified from genomic DNA by multiplex PCR. Extracted genomic DNA from each cell subset was distributed evenly across all wells of several immunoSEQ 96-well plates, and each plate was treated as a replicate. For sorted subsets, roughly 200 ng of genomic DNA, equivalent to around 31,000 T cell genomes, went into each replicate PCR. Purified libraries were measured with a Qubit 3.0 fluorometer, size-checked on a Bioanalyzer 2100, and measured again with the KAPA Library Quantification kit. Every immunoSEQ 96-well plate was sequenced on a separate single-read 150-cycle Illumina NextSeq 550 flow cell. Turning to the authors' computational methods: Because the immunoSEQ output included only junctional sequences and no quality scores, the filtering could not be the same as the filtering used for full-length reads. To assign V/J genes and CDR3, sequences were annotated using PyIR, a Python wrapper for IgBLAST v1.9, with IMGT germline references. Reads with weak V/J assignments (E-value above 1e-6), missing CDR3, stop codons, out-of-frame junctions, or ambiguous translated residues were removed. V3J clonotypes were defined as sequences sharing an identical inferred V gene, J gene, and CDR3 amino acid sequence. Percentage overlap between repertoires was calculated by dividing the number of shared unique clonotypes by the size of the smaller repertoire. Three approaches were used to assess repertoire richness: RTK rarefaction, the Chao1 estimator, and Recon v2.1 estimates of unobserved clonotypes. For all TCRbeta clonotypes obtained by the gDNA method from a handful of donors, generation probabilities were computed with OLGA. TCRdb provides this immuneACCESS table in a form limited to in-frame rearrangements. Some clones are lacking; in checked studies, under half of them reflect an unresolved V gene, and why the rest are absent is not known. The D gene and trimming were derived from the DNA, and the V and J assignments and clone size from that table. Across this sample there are about 590,000 clones, with nearly 97% seen only once. The ten largest clones take up about 0.11% of the sample.

V loses 0 bases at its end and J loses 2 bases; junction bases beyond the gene matches: 8. From the germline V gene, CDR1 is SGDLS and CDR2 is YYNGEE. The CDR3 sequence holds 17 residues, the cysteine and phenylalanine included. The read is trimmed to its CDR3 DNA, 51 bases read in frame from base 1. CD8 naive samples were obtained by positive selection for CCR7 among CD45RO-negative cells, yielding a CD45RA+CCR7+ population from which TemRA cells were excluded. Donors were healthy HIV-negative adults with no recently reported acute infections or vaccinations. Only Caucasian adults living in Nashville, Tennessee, USA were represented among the donors. Blood was obtained by leukapheresis, after which PBMCs were separated by Ficoll-Histopaque density gradient centrifugation and cryopreserved in liquid nitrogen vapor phase. Analytical flow cytometry was used to check the purity and quantity of every magnetically sorted T cell population. Genomic DNA was isolated from each sorted fraction and quantified by UV absorbance on a Nanodrop 2000c.

As regards this clone: What this receptor recognizes is not known. Per-base qualities were not stored, and no clone one base away is much larger.

The TCR originated in a woman in her thirties in good health. The source material was naive CD8+ T cells sorted from blood. This sample's cell subset or site label indicates: CD45RA+CCR7+. The V gene is TRBV9 and the J gene is TRBJ2-1; a stretch of 7 junction bases matches TRBD2. The CDR3 has the sequence CASSVAMSSGPYNEQFF. The bases are TGTGCCAGCAGCGTAGCGATGTCTAGCGGCCCCTACAATGAGCAGTTCTTC. Reference TRBV9 and TRBJ2-1 proteins supply the regions before and after the CDR3; the full variable domain is: DSGVTQTPKHLITATGQRVTLRCSPRSGDLSVYWYQQSLDQGLQFLIQYYNGEERAKGNILERFSAQQFPDLHSELNLSSLELGDSALYFCASSVAMSSGPYNEQFFGPGTRLTVL.